Here is one T cell receptor (beta chain) with its context. What it binds is not known. The data stem from a study of cytomegalovirus exposure and HLA in healthy donors. Notes on the study in general: TCR beta chains numbering 150 to 200 were designated cytomegalovirus-associated.

CDR3 size: 13 residues. CDR1 is MDHEN, CDR2 SYDVKM, per germline. Trimming stripped 2 bases from V and 2 bases from J, with 7 bases between. PCR employed 60 Vbeta and 13 Jbeta primers. TCRdb keeps only in-frame clones here, not all; method: immunoSEQ multiplex PCR. The sample records some 160,000 clones, roughly 85% being singletons. The chain couples TRBV28 to TRBJ2-7; D is possibly TRBD2 (6 bases). Sequencing was performed on PBMCs. This TCR was recovered from a woman in her 40s in good health and CMV-seronegative. The CDR3 nucleotides read TGTGCCAGCAGTTTAGGGGGGACCTACGAGCAGTACTTC. Its translation is CASSLGGTYEQYF. Combining the CDR3 with reference TRBV28 and TRBJ2-7 gives the whole variable domain DVKVTQSSRYLVKRTGEKVFLECVQDMDHENMFWYRQDPGLGLRLIYFSYDVKMKEKGDIPEGYSVSREKKERFSLILESASTNQTSMYLCASSLGGTYEQYFGPGTRLTVT.